The 26 T cell receptor beta chains below all came from one sample that was sequenced in a study of T cells in Graves' hyperthyroidism and ophthalmopathy. What was amplified from RNA transcripts were TCR beta CDR3 regions. The TCR CDR3 first-round RT-PCR relied on the HTBI primer set. TCRdb processed the multiplex PCR reads anew with MiXCR; each CDR3 protein has one entry. The sample consists of about 53,000 distinct CDR3 sequences, less than 50% of them appearing once. The sequenced material came from blood. Source of these receptors: a woman aged 25-40 years with Graves' ophthalmopathy.

This clonotype was seen many times. The rearrangement joins TRBV6-2 or TRBV6-3 to TRBJ1-5, with TRBD1 matching 8 bases. Germline CDR1 reads MNHEY; CDR2 reads SVGEGT. This CDR3 comprises 13 residues. V lost 7 bases, J lost 5 bases, and 4 bases stayed unmatched. In DNA, the CDR3 is TGTGCCAGCACCAACAGGGGGTATCAGCCCCAGCATTTT. Translated, it gives CASTNRGYQPQHF.

In this sample, this clonotype turned up many times. The rearrangement joins TRBV4-1 to TRBJ1-4; D unclear. The CDR3 has 14 amino acids. Germline CDR1 reads MGHRA; CDR2 reads YSYEKL. Trimming removed 8 bases from V and 1 base from J, with 11 bases in between. CDR3 region: CASAPRLTNEKLFF. DNA of the CDR3: TGCGCCAGCGCCCCGCGCCTAACTAATGAAAAACTGTTTTTT.

In its sample, this clonotype was seen many times. The chain recombines TRBV5-4 with TRBJ1-1; the D gene is possibly TRBD1 (6 bases). Trimming shortened V by 5 bases and J by 1 base, and 18 bases separated the two germline ends. There are 16 residues in the CDR3. The germline CDR1 and CDR2 sequences are SGHNT and YYREEE (reference sequence). CDR3: CASRQREGVGNTEAFF. CDR3 coding DNA: TGTGCCAGCAGACAAAGGGAGGGGGTTGGGAACACTGAAGCTTTCTTT.

In its sample, this clonotype was seen many times. The chain couples TRBV7-6 to TRBJ2-1; 8 bases are a match to TRBD2. This CDR3 has 17 residues. The germline gives CDR1 SGHVS, CDR2 FNYEAQ. V dropped 5 bases and J dropped 7; count of bases not matched to a gene: 16. The CDR3: CASSPGVVAGRWNEQFF. The CDR3 DNA follows: TGTGCCAGCAGCCCCGGTGTGGTAGCGGGACGGTGGAATGAGCAGTTCTTC.

This clonotype was counted ten times or more. The rearrangement joins TRBV4-1 to TRBJ1-2, with 10 nucleotides matching TRBD1. The CDR3 runs 14 residues. Germline V gene sequence: CDR1 MGHRA, CDR2 YSYEKL. J lost 5 bases, V lost 4 bases, and 4 bases had no gene match. This chain's CDR3 is CASSLEDRGYGYTF. The CDR3 bases are TGCGCCAGCAGCCTGGAGGACAGGGGGTATGGCTACACCTTC.

The chain joins TRBV11-2 to TRBJ1-2; no clear D gene. The CDR3 has 14 residues. The V and J ends lost 5 bases and 8 bases respectively, with 18 bases between them. The germline V gene encodes CDR1 SGHAT and CDR2 FQNNGV. CDR3 in DNA: TGTGCCAGCAGCCCGACTGTTACTAACTGGGGCTACACCTTC. Amino acid sequence: CASSPTVTNWGYTF.

This clonotype has at least ten counts. This chain links TRBV2 with TRBJ2-3, with a tentative D call TRBD2 (6 bases). V was pared by 6 bases and J by 2 bases, with 18 bases between. CDR3 length: 16 amino acids. Looked up from germline, CDR1 is SNHLY and CDR2 is FYNNEI. The CDR3 protein is CASSIVGGGPTDTQYF. In DNA form, the CDR3 reads TGTGCCAGCAGCATAGTCGGCGGAGGGCCCACAGATACGCAGTATTTT.

Ten or more counts support this clonotype. At one end, the junction sequence differs from germline, possibly due to a read error. The chain couples TRBV3-1 to TRBJ1-2; no reliable D call. Germline V gives CDR1 LGHDT, CDR2 YNNKEL (reference sequence). This CDR3 is 14 amino acids long. The DNA for the CDR3 is TGTGCCAGCAGCCAAGGGCGCCTAGGCCGATCTTACACATTC. Translating gives CASSQGRLGRSYTF.

This clonotype was recorded many times. The chain combines TRBV9 with TRBJ1-2; the match to TRBD1 covers 8 bases. Trimming removed 4 bases from V and 7 bases from J; junction bases left unmatched: 6. Germline CDR1 reads SGDLS; CDR2 reads YYNGEE. The CDR3 runs 13 residues. For the CDR3, the DNA is TGTGCCAGCAGCCCCGGACAGGGTGTTGGCTACACCTTC. Translated: CASSPGQGVGYTF.

The table lists this clonotype with a few counts. Possible read error: a much larger clone is one base away. This sequence joins TRBV28 and TRBJ1-2; D may be TRBD1 (5 bases). CDR1 is MDHEN, CDR2 SYDVKM, per germline. V lost 2 bases to trimming and J lost 8 bases, with 12 bases between them. This CDR3 region has 13 residues. The CDR3 here is CASSLPGPGGYTF. The CDR3 DNA follows: TGTGCCAGCAGTTTACCGGGGCCGGGGGGCTACACCTTC.

The sample holds many counts of this clonotype. The chain is built from TRBV20-1 and TRBJ1-1; D is uncertain. The V gene's germline CDR1 is DFQATT and CDR2 SNEGSKA (reference sequence). The CDR3 is 14 residues long. Trimming removed 0 bases at V and 0 bases at J, with 8 bases between. The chain's CDR3 is CSARDWQMNTEAFF. The CDR3 DNA sequence: TGCAGTGCTAGAGATTGGCAAATGAACACTGAAGCTTTCTTT.

The chain is built from TRBV2 and TRBJ2-2; D is unresolved. Germline-derived CDR1 and CDR2 are SNHLY and FYNNEI. V gave up 7 bases and J gave up 3 bases, with 6 bases separating them. This CDR3 comprises 12 residues. CDR3 sequence reads: CASNKYTGELFF. Written as DNA, the CDR3 is TGTGCCAGCAACAAGTACACCGGGGAGCTGTTTTTT.

The CDR3 DNA is TGTGCCAGCAGCTCATCCGGGACATCGAACACCGGGGAGCTGTTTTTT. It yields the protein CASSSSGTSNTGELFF. The chain has TRBV7-2 and TRBJ2-2, with D maybe TRBD1 (6 bases). The germline V and J ends were trimmed by 4 bases and 0 bases, with 12 bases remaining between them. CDR1 and CDR2 (germline): SGHTA, FQGNSA. The CDR3 has 16 residues.

This clonotype was observed many times. The rearrangement uses TRBV2 and TRBJ1-4, with D perhaps matching TRBD1 (6 bases). CDR1 and CDR2 from the germline V gene are SNHLY and FYNNEI. Trimming left V 5 bases short and J 7 bases short, with 17 bases between. This CDR3 has 15 amino acids. The CDR3 loop reads CASSRRQGRSEKLFF. The CDR3 region has the DNA TGTGCCAGCAGTCGGCGTCAGGGGCGAAGTGAAAAACTGTTTTTT.

This clonotype was picked up many times. This chain connects TRBV28 to TRBJ2-5; 10 positions agree with TRBD2. In germline, CDR1 is MDHEN, CDR2 SYDVKM. CDR3 length: 16 residues. V dropped 6 bases and J dropped 0; count of bases not matched to a gene: 7. The CDR3 loop is CASRRRAGGNQETQYF. CDR3 bases: TGTGCCAGCAGACGGCGAGCGGGGGGGAACCAAGAGACCCAGTACTTC. The entire variable domain, with the rest obtained from reference TRBV28 and TRBJ2-5, is as follows: DVKVTQSSRYLVKRTGEKVFLECVQDMDHENMFWYRQDPGLGLRLIYFSYDVKMKEKGDIPEGYSVSREKKERFSLILESASTNQTSMYLCASRRRAGGNQETQYFGPGTRLLVL.

This clonotype was seen repeatedly, ten times or more. The genes are TRBV3-1 and TRBJ1-4, with 10 positions matching TRBD1. The V gene's germline CDR1 is LGHDT and CDR2 YNNKEL (reference sequence). With V trimmed by 4 bases and J by 6 bases, 2 bases remained unmatched. The CDR3 is made up of 14 amino acids. The CDR3 loop reads CASSRGTGDEKLFF. For the CDR3, the DNA is TGTGCCAGCAGCCGTGGGACAGGGGATGAAAAACTGTTTTTT.

This clonotype was counted at least ten times. The rearrangement links TRBV19 to TRBJ1-2; 10 bases line up with TRBD1. CDR3 length: 15 residues. The germline V gene encodes CDR1 LNHDA and CDR2 SQIVND (reference sequence). V lost 7 bases and J lost 3; bases outside the gene matches: 8. The CDR3 reads CASTRDGQGDYGYTF. The CDR3 DNA follows: TGTGCCAGTACCAGGGACGGACAGGGGGACTATGGCTACACCTTC. The entire variable domain, with the rest obtained from reference TRBV19 and TRBJ1-2, is as follows: DGGITQSPKYLFRKEGQNVTLSCEQNLNHDAMYWYRQDPGQGLRLIYYSQIVNDFQKGDIAEGYSVSREKKESFPLTVTSAQKNPTAFYLCASTRDGQGDYGYTFGSGTRLTVV.

This rearrangement joins TRBV7-9 to TRBJ2-3; unclear D gene. Germline-derived CDR1 and CDR2 are SEHNR and FQNEAQ (reference sequence). The CDR3 runs to 14 residues. V gave up 2 bases and J gave up 11 bases, with 17 bases separating them. The CDR3 is CASSLRVVYNEQYF. The DNA for the CDR3 is TGTGCCAGCAGCTTAAGGGTCGTCTACAATGAGCAGTATTTT.

The sample holds many counts of this clonotype. The chain combines TRBV7-9 with TRBJ1-5, with 9 bases that match TRBD1. Per germline, CDR1 SEHNR and CDR2 FQNEAQ (reference sequence). The trim removed 5 bases at V and 4 bases at J, leaving 3 bases unmatched. CDR3 length equals 14 residues. The CDR3 protein is CASSHRGRNQPQHF. As DNA, the CDR3 is TGTGCCAGCAGCCACAGGGGGCGGAATCAGCCCCAGCATTTT.

V usage is TRBV4-1 and J usage is TRBJ1-6, with D possibly matching TRBD1 (5 bases). Germline CDR1 MGHRA, CDR2 YSYEKL. The V end lost 1 base, the J end lost 6 bases, and 13 bases lay between the germline ends. This CDR3 is 16 amino acids long. The CDR3 DNA follows: TGCGCCAGCAGCCAAGGGAAGGGGAATGGTAATTCACCCCTCCACTTT. Amino acid sequence: CASSQGKGNGNSPLHF.

By sample fraction, this clonotype is medium-sized. This sequence joins TRBV29-1 and TRBJ1-2; 7 bases fit TRBD1. The CDR3 is 12 amino acids. CDR1 is SQVTM, CDR2 ANQGSEA, per germline. V was pared by 6 bases and J by 3 bases, with 4 bases of the junction left unmatched. CDR3 loop: CSVLGQDYGYTF. Written as DNA, the CDR3 is TGCAGCGTGCTCGGACAGGACTATGGCTACACCTTC.

This chain links TRBV20-1 with TRBJ1-5; D may be TRBD1 (5 bases). This CDR3 is 14 amino acids long. Looked up from germline, CDR1 is DFQATT and CDR2 is SNEGSKA (reference sequence). The germline V and J ends were trimmed by 3 bases and 8 bases, with 17 bases remaining between them. The CDR3 is CSASLGTTTEPQHF. CDR3 nucleotides: TGCAGTGCTAGTCTGGGGACTACGACTGAGCCCCAGCATTTT.

As for this clonotype: As the CDR3 is not closed by the conserved phenylalanine or tryptophan, this likely results from a read error. This chain joins TRBV20-1 and TRBJ2-5; the D is unclear. The CDR3 is made up of 14 amino acids. V gave up 5 bases and J gave up 6 bases, with 19 bases separating them. CDR1 DFQATT and CDR2 SNEGSKA come from the germline V gene (reference sequence). DNA for the CDR3: TGCAGTGCTGGCCGACACAGTAACAAAAAGACCCAGTACTAC. This codes for CSAGRHSNKKTQYY.

A note on this clonotype: A much bigger clone sits one base away, suggesting this may be a read error. J is TRBJ2-7 and V is TRBV6-2 or TRBV6-3, with D perhaps TRBD1 or TRBD2 (5 bases each). V was shortened by 4 bases and J by 2 bases, with 12 bases between the two germline ends. Germline loops: CDR1 MNHEY, CDR2 SVGEGT. The CDR3 has 14 residues. Written as DNA, the CDR3 is TGTGCCAGCAGTTCCCGGGACCCAGCCTACGAGCAGTACTTC. Protein product: CASSSRDPAYEQYF.

With respect to this clonotype: One junction end disagrees with the germline gene, perhaps due to a read error. V gene TRBV2 combines with J gene TRBJ1-4, with 9 bases aligning to TRBD1. The CDR3 consists of 15 residues. In germline, CDR1 is SNHLY, CDR2 FYNNEI. The CDR3 bases are TGTGCCAGCACCAGACGGGGACAGGGAGGGGAAAAACTGTCTTTT. Amino acid sequence: CASTRRGQGGEKLSF.

CDR3 amino acids: CASSLMSSSGNTF. The CDR3 region has the DNA TGTGCCAGCAGCTTAATGTCTAGCTCTGGAAACACCTTC. This sequence joins TRBV11-2 and TRBJ1-2; D is undetermined. This CDR3 contains 13 residues. Trimming shortened V by 2 bases and J by 12 bases, and 16 bases separated the two germline ends. Germline assignment: CDR1 SGHAT and CDR2 FQNNGV.